The 10 T cell receptor beta chains presented below share a single source sample, sequenced in a study of blood T cell repertoires in COVID-19. Clones were read by immunoSEQ multiplex PCR, and TCRdb kept only the in-frame ones, dropping some. The sample carries roughly 200,000 clones, under 90% recorded once. Sample: PBMCs or T cells enriched from blood (not recorded which). The source is a woman aged 25 to 39 with acute COVID-19.

The table lists this clone with a count of one. This sequence joins TRBV7-2 and TRBJ1-5; possible D gene TRBD1, 6 bases. CDR3 length equals 13 residues. V was clipped by 3 bases and J by 7 bases, with 10 bases between them. CDR1 and CDR2 (germline): SGHTA, FQGNSA. CDR3 protein: CASSFSQGQPQHF. CDR3 nucleotides: TGTGCCAGCAGCTTCTCACAGGGACAGCCCCAGCATTTT. Full variable domain (missing parts from reference TRBV7-2 and TRBJ1-5): GAGVSQSPSNKVTEKGKDVELRCDPISGHTALYWYRQSLGQGLEFLIYFQGNSAPDKSGLPSDRFSAERTGGSVSTLTIQRTQQEDSAVYLCASSFSQGQPQHFGDGTRLSIL.

The CDR3 bases are TGCGCCAGCAGCCAAGAGCGGTCTAGCAATCAGCCCCAGCATTTT. This codes for CASSQERSSNQPQHF. V usage is TRBV4-3 and J usage is TRBJ1-5; no firm D call. Germline V gene data show CDR1 as LGHNA and CDR2 as YSLEER. The CDR3 has 15 residues. The ends were cut back, 0 bases at V and 0 bases at J, with 6 bases in the middle.

The chain uses TRBV10-1 and TRBJ2-3; possible D gene TRBD2, 6 bases. The CDR3 sequence is 14 residues long. The V end was cut by 2 bases, the J end by 3 bases, with 9 bases between. Germline lookup yields CDR1 WNHNN and CDR2 SYGVQD (reference sequence). CDR3 bases: TGCGCCAGCAGTGAGCGGGGAGGAACAGATACGCAGTATTTT. Its translation: CASSERGGTDTQYF.

The chain carries TRBV9 and TRBJ1-5; 7 bases fit TRBD1. Germline CDR1 is SGDLS and CDR2 is YYNGEE. J gave up 1 base and V 3 bases, and 1 base lay outside the gene matches. CDR3 length: 14 residues. Written as DNA, the CDR3 is TGTGCCAGCAGCGGGACAGGCAGCAATCAGCCCCAGCATTTT. Translation: CASSGTGSNQPQHF.

This chain joins TRBV5-5 and TRBJ1-4; D gene ambiguous. V was shortened by 0 bases and J by 0 bases, with 6 bases between the two germline ends. This CDR3 is built from 15 residues. Germline CDR1 reads SGHKS; CDR2 reads YYEKEE (reference sequence). The CDR3 here is CASSLGQATNEKLFF. The CDR3 region has the DNA TGTGCCAGCAGCTTGGGACAAGCAACTAATGAAAAACTGTTTTTT.

This chain connects TRBV2 to TRBJ2-2, with 10 bases matching TRBD1. This CDR3 is built from 15 residues. Germline loops: CDR1 SNHLY, CDR2 FYNNEI. V gave up 6 bases and J gave up 5 bases; unmatched junction bases: 6. This CDR3 reads CASRDRGRGTGELFF. CDR3 nucleotides: TGTGCCAGCAGAGACAGGGGGCGCGGGACCGGGGAGCTGTTTTTT.

The genes are TRBV2 and TRBJ1-6; 7 nucleotides line up with TRBD1. This CDR3 comprises 18 residues. Losses at the gene ends were 5 bases for V and 7 bases for J; bases not matched to a gene: 17. The germline gives CDR1 SNHLY, CDR2 FYNNEI. CDR3 in amino acids: CASSPHPTRQGLNSPLHF. CDR3 sequence (DNA): TGTGCCAGCAGTCCCCATCCAACTAGACAGGGCTTAAATTCACCCCTCCACTTT.

The chain employs TRBV7-8 and TRBJ1-5, with TRBD1 identical over 9 bases. CDR1 is SGHVS and CDR2 is FQNEAQ in the germline V gene. The length of the CDR3 is 12 residues. J gave up 7 bases and V 6 bases, and 1 base lay outside the gene matches. The DNA for the CDR3 is TGTGCCAGCAGGACAGGGGGGCAGCCCCAGCATTTT. It specifies CASRTGGQPQHF. Filled out from reference TRBV7-8 and TRBJ1-5, the complete variable domain reads GAGVSQSPRYKVAKRGQDVALRCDPISGHVSLFWYQQALGQGPEFLTYFQNEAQLDKSGLPSDRFFAERPEGSVSTLKIQRTQQEDSAVYLCASRTGGQPQHFGDGTRLSIL.

The chain joins TRBV11-2 to TRBJ2-7; tentatively, D is TRBD1 (5 bases). The CDR3 runs to 14 residues. Trimming left V 2 bases short and J 1 base short, with 9 bases between. Germline assignment: CDR1 SGHAT and CDR2 FQNNGV. As DNA, the CDR3 is TGTGCCAGCAGCTTAAAGGGGTTGTCCTACGAGCAGTACTTC. It yields the protein CASSLKGLSYEQYF.

This chain joins TRBV7-3 and TRBJ1-1; TRBD1 agrees at 8 bases. Germline CDR1 reads SGHTA; CDR2 reads FQGTGA. This CDR3 contains 13 residues. The V segment lost 3 bases and the J segment 7 bases; nucleotides outside the gene matches: 4. CDR3 coding DNA: TGTGCCAGCAGCTTCAGGGGGCTTGGTGAAGCTTTCTTT. The encoded protein is CASSFRGLGEAFF.